The clone carrying this T cell receptor (beta chain) was observed many times. The antigen is not known. The data are from a study of T-cell memory formation after mild COVID-19. Across the whole study: Clustering of TCRs was largely donor specific.

TCRdb re-derived calls from the 5' RACE reads in MiXCR, one entry per CDR3 protein. The sample records approximately 290,000 distinct CDR3 sequences, roughly a fifth being singletons. Study-wide results and caveats: Contracting CD4+ clones lay largely in CM and EM, with CD8+ ones residing in EMRA. Several responding clones turned up in pre-infection memory, indicating that cross-reactive memory may have taken part.

The receptor comes from a young man who had mild COVID-19 (a few samples of this study predate the infection). Cell type and time point are not known. The source material was PBMCs or a T cell subset sorted from them (not recorded which).

CDR3: CASSSAENTEAFF. The DNA for the CDR3 is TGTGCCAGCAGTTCGGCAGAGAACACTGAAGCTTTCTTT. The chain carries TRBV6-5 and TRBJ1-1; D not resolved. The germline CDR1 and CDR2 sequences are MNHEY and SVGAGI. V gave up 4 bases and J gave up 1 base, with 7 bases separating them. The CDR3 is 13 residues long.